The clone carrying this T cell receptor beta chain was observed a few times. Repertoires were generated with immunoSEQ multiplex PCR, while TCRdb's copy carries only in-frame clones and drops some. This repertoire shows roughly 710,000 clones, 70% to 90% found once; its top ten account for around 0.0094%. This specimen comes from a study of shared T cell receptors in the human thymus. The germline V gene encodes CDR1 MNHNS and CDR2 SASEGT. This CDR3 is built from 14 residues. The ends lost 5 bases at V and 3 bases at J; junction bases unmatched: 7. The sample also formed part of further work on human thymus T cells. This second report adds: Thymus specimens were resections from corrective heart surgery. Thymic and blood repertoires seemed to favor certain V and J genes.

Specimen: thymocytes. This clonotype was sampled from a girl less than two years old with a congenital heart defect. The chain is built from TRBV6-1 and TRBJ2-7; 7 bases align to TRBD1. CDR3 in amino acids: CASSRTGDHYEQYF. The CDR3 bases are TGTGCCAGCAGTCGTACAGGGGACCACTACGAGCAGTACTTC.